This entry concerns a single TCR beta chain. No antigen is known for it. Sequencing was performed with immunoSEQ multiplex PCR; in TCRdb, only in-frame clones are kept and a portion is missing. The repertoire includes about 20,000 clones, roughly 90% of them detected once, and more than 0.9% sits in the top ten. The germline V gene has CDR1 SGHRS and CDR2 YFSETQ. The CDR3 extends over 11 amino acids. V gave up 4 bases and J gave up 3 bases, with 4 bases separating them. This sample was taken from a study of blood T cell dynamics during melanoma immunotherapy. Broader study findings: Unlike progressors, later disease-control patients had W3 repertoires gaining clonality or diversity. Whether repertoire-driving clones were melanoma-specific could not be determined.

The time point was: pre-treatment baseline. Apart from two fast progressors, RECIST 1.1 response was judged 12 weeks post-infusion. The sample was blood, taken from a patient treated with checkpoint blockade. The source is a human donor with melanoma. V and J are TRBV5-1 and TRBJ2-5; D uncertain. CDR3 in DNA: TGCGCCAGCAGCCTAAAAGAGACCCAGTACTTC. Its translation: CASSLKETQYF.